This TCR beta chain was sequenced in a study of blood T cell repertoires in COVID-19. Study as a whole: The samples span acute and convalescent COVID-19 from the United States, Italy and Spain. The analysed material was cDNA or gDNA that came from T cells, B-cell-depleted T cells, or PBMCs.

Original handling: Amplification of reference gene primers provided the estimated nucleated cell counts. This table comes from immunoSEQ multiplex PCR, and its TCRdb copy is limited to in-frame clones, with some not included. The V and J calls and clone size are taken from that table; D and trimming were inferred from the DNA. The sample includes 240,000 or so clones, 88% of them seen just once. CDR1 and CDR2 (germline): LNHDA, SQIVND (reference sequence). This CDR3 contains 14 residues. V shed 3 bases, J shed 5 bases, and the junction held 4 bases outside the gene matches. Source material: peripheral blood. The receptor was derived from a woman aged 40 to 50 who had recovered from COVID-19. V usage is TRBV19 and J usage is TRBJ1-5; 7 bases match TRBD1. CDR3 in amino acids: CASSILTGDQPQHF. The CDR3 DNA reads TGTGCCAGTAGTATCTTAACAGGGGATCAGCCCCAGCATTTT.